A selection of T cell receptor beta chains follows, all from one sample in a study of T cell responses to AZD1222 COVID-19 vaccine. The protocol was immunoSEQ multiplex PCR, while the TCRdb copy is restricted to in-frame clones and leaves out a portion. The sample lists 99,000 or so clones, about 93% occurring once. The source was peripheral blood, collected on day 0 of AZD1222 vaccination. The receptors here all came from an adult in good health. The CDR3 runs from the conserved cysteine through the conserved F or W. D genes are given only for firm matches. Only some rows state a clone size, as once, few, many or a class for expanded clones.

TRBV7-2,TRBJ2-7,NA,NA,CASSLAPGLAYEQYF,TGTGCCAGCAGCTTAGCCCCAGGGTTAGCCTACGAGCAGTACTTC
TRBV28,TRBJ1-2,NA,NA,CASIISRAGEGYTF,TGTGCCAGCATTATTTCCCGGGCCGGGGAAGGCTACACCTTC
TRBV30,TRBJ1-1,NA,NA,CAWSVSLTEAFF,TGTGCCTGGAGTGTTTCTTTGACTGAAGCTTTCTTT
TRBV4-2,TRBJ1-1,NA,NA,CASSQDWGTANTEAFF,TGTGCCAGCAGCCAAGATTGGGGAACGGCGAACACTGAAGCTTTCTTT
TRBV3-1/TRBV3-2,TRBJ1-2,NA,NA,CASSHQGQYYGYTF,TGTGCCAGCAGCCACCAAGGACAGTACTATGGCTACACCTTC
TRBV11-3,TRBJ2-1,NA,NA,CASKQGTTVRELGDEQFF,TGTGCCAGCAAACAGGGGACCACCGTGCGGGAGTTGGGTGATGAGCAGTTCTTC
TRBV4-3,TRBJ2-2,few,NA,CASSQDPSTGELFF,TGCGCCAGCAGCCAAGATCCCAGCACCGGGGAGCTGTTTTTT
TRBV10-3,TRBJ2-1,NA,TRBD2,CAISEGTSGKNEQFF,TGTGCCATCAGTGAAGGGACTAGCGGGAAAAATGAGCAGTTCTTC
TRBV27,TRBJ2-5,NA,TRBD2,CASSPRPGTRLQETQYF,TGTGCCAGCAGCCCCCGGCCCGGGACTAGGCTACAAGAGACCCAGTACTTC
TRBV2,TRBJ2-1,NA,TRBD2,CASRKRGAGGPNEQFF,TGTGCCAGCAGGAAAAGAGGTGCGGGAGGGCCCAATGAGCAGTTCTTC
TRBV2,TRBJ2-2,NA,NA,CASNYRDTGELFF,TGTGCCAGCAATTACAGGGACACCGGGGAGCTGTTTTTT
TRBV4-1,TRBJ1-4,NA,NA,CASSQVVGLTNEKLFF,TGCGCCAGCAGCCAAGTCGTTGGGTTGACTAATGAAAAACTGTTTTTT
TRBV7-8,TRBJ1-1,once,TRBD1,CASSTRQGGSAFF,TGTGCCAGCAGCACGCGACAGGGTGGGAGCGCTTTCTTT
TRBV5-6,TRBJ1-6,NA,NA,CASSLAFGPERADSPLHF,TGTGCCAGCAGCTTGGCCTTTGGACCCGAGAGGGCGGATTCACCCCTCCACTTT
TRBV18,TRBJ2-1,NA,NA,CASSRGDQGGRNEQFF,TGTGCCAGCTCACGAGGAGATCAGGGAGGCCGGAATGAGCAGTTCTTC
TRBV2,TRBJ2-1,NA,TRBD1,CASSAGQGLKNEQFF,TGTGCCAGCAGTGCGGGACAGGGGTTAAAAAATGAGCAGTTCTTC
TRBV18,TRBJ1-2,NA,NA,CASSTQALNGYTF,TGTGCCAGCTCAACACAGGCCCTCAATGGCTACACCTTC
TRBV19,TRBJ2-7,NA,TRBD2,CASSSSGTSGSEQYF,TGTGCCAGTAGTTCCTCCGGGACTAGCGGGAGCGAGCAGTACTTC
TRBV2,TRBJ2-1,NA,TRBD2,CASKKRDGGGEQFF,TGTGCCAGCAAAAAGCGGGATGGTGGTGGTGAGCAGTTCTTC
TRBV9,TRBJ2-6,NA,NA,CASSPEGGVYGANVLTF,TGTGCCAGCAGCCCCGAAGGGGGGGTCTATGGGGCCAACGTCCTGACTTTC
TRBV12-3/TRBV12-4,TRBJ2-1,NA,NA,CASSFLGSEQFF,TGTGCCAGCAGTTTCCTCGGCAGTGAGCAGTTCTTC
TRBV7-3,TRBJ2-2,NA,NA,CASSYVGGVGELFF,TGTGCCAGCAGCTACGTTGGGGGAGTCGGGGAGCTGTTTTTT
TRBV29-1,TRBJ1-2,NA,NA,CSVERHRLNYGYTF,TGCAGCGTTGAACGGCATCGACTTAACTATGGCTACACCTTC
TRBV19,TRBJ1-5,NA,TRBD1,CASTPDRGRNQPQHF,TGTGCCAGTACCCCAGACAGGGGGCGCAATCAGCCCCAGCATTTT
TRBV11-3,TRBJ2-5,NA,NA,CASSAWAGLETQYF,TGTGCCAGCAGCGCATGGGCAGGGCTGGAGACCCAGTACTTC
TRBV6-5,TRBJ1-2,NA,TRBD1,CASRTGDREAEGYTF,TGTGCCAGCAGAACGGGCGACAGGGAAGCCGAGGGCTACACCTTC
TRBV27,TRBJ1-6,NA,NA,CASNLSPLSGSYNSPLHF,TGTGCCAGCAATCTTAGTCCCCTAAGCGGCTCCTATAATTCACCCCTCCACTTT
TRBV11-3,TRBJ1-1,NA,NA,CASSGLGLGAFF,TGTGCCAGCAGCGGACTCGGGCTAGGAGCTTTCTTT
TRBV13,TRBJ1-1,NA,NA,CASSLAGYMPEAFF,TGTGCCAGCAGCTTAGCCGGCTATATGCCTGAAGCTTTCTTT
TRBV30,TRBJ2-7,once,TRBD2,CAWSPSGSPPYEQYF,TGTGCCTGGTCTCCTAGCGGGAGTCCTCCCTACGAGCAGTACTTC
TRBV27,TRBJ2-1,NA,NA,CASSLGRYNEQFF,TGTGCCAGCAGTTTAGGGCGGTACAATGAGCAGTTCTTC
TRBV19,TRBJ2-1,NA,TRBD2,CASSRERIAGGEQFF,TGTGCCAGTAGTAGGGAAAGGATAGCGGGAGGTGAGCAGTTCTTC
TRBV7-2,TRBJ2-2,NA,NA,CASSRSVGSNTGELFF,TGTGCCAGCAGCCGTTCGGTGGGATCCAACACCGGGGAGCTGTTTTTT
TRBV6-5,TRBJ2-3,few,NA,CASSNQGPDTQYF,TGTGCCAGCAGTAACCAGGGCCCAGATACGCAGTATTTT
TRBV7-6,TRBJ2-1,NA,TRBD2,CASSQGLEIYNEQFF,TGTGCCAGCAGCCAAGGACTAGAAATCTACAATGAGCAGTTCTTC
TRBV28,TRBJ2-7,NA,NA,CASSIGGAAYEQYF,TGTGCCAGCAGCATAGGGGGGGCAGCCTACGAGCAGTACTTC
TRBV7-2,TRBJ2-2,NA,NA,CASSLGDWVPGELFF,TGTGCCAGCAGCTTAGGGGACTGGGTCCCCGGGGAGCTGTTTTTT
TRBV9,TRBJ2-2,NA,NA,CASSVAPANTGELFF,TGTGCCAGCAGCGTAGCACCTGCGAACACCGGGGAGCTGTTTTTT
TRBV30,TRBJ2-1,NA,TRBD2,CAWSFGGGRYNEQFF,TGTGCCTGGAGTTTCGGGGGAGGGCGTTACAATGAGCAGTTCTTC
TRBV11-2,TRBJ1-6,NA,NA,CASSLEGGPYSPLHF,TGTGCCAGCAGCTTAGAGGGGGGCCCCTATTCACCCCTCCACTTT
TRBV28,TRBJ1-2,NA,TRBD1,CASSDPGGANDQDYGYTF,TGTGCCAGCAGCGATCCAGGGGGCGCAAACGATCAAGACTATGGCTACACCTTC
TRBV7-9,TRBJ1-5,NA,TRBD1,CASSLTGANQPQHF,TGTGCCAGCAGCTTGACAGGGGCCAATCAGCCCCAGCATTTT
TRBV4-1,TRBJ1-3,few,TRBD1,CASSPYKLGQGGNTIYF,TGCGCCAGCAGCCCATACAAACTCGGACAGGGGGGAAACACCATATATTTT